This is a list of T cell receptor beta chains from one sample in a study of blood T cell repertoires in COVID-19. The table came from immunoSEQ multiplex PCR; TCRdb's copy has only in-frame clones and leaves some out. The repertoire holds roughly 240,000 clones, with roughly 82% as singletons. The sequenced sample was peripheral blood. These receptors all stem from a woman in her sixties or seventies with acute or convalescent COVID-19. Each CDR3 is given with its conserved first and last residue. Fields, in order: D gene, V gene, J gene, clone size, CDR3 protein, CDR3 DNA. A D gene is named only where the DNA matches it firmly. Where a row states a size, it is once, few, many or the class of an expanded clone; other rows omit it.

>NA|TRBV6-2/TRBV6-3|TRBJ2-7|NA
CASSYLTVPSYEQYF
TGTGCCAGCAGTTACTTAACAGTTCCGAGCTACGAGCAGTACTTC
>NA|TRBV3-1/TRBV3-2|TRBJ1-6|many
CASSQDKTSGAGVNSPLHF
TGTGCCAGCAGCCAAGATAAGACGTCAGGGGCCGGGGTAAATTCACCCCTCCACTTT
>TRBD1|TRBV9|TRBJ1-5|NA
CASSARQGPNQPQHF
TGTGCCAGCAGCGCTCGACAGGGACCCAATCAGCCCCAGCATTTT
>NA|TRBV4-3|TRBJ1-5|NA
CASSQDFGPGDNQPQHF
TGCGCCAGCAGCCAAGATTTTGGACCGGGGGACAATCAGCCCCAGCATTTT
>NA|TRBV5-1|TRBJ1-1|once
CASSLVAGANTEAFF
TGCGCCAGCAGCTTGGTTGCAGGGGCAAACACTGAAGCTTTCTTT
>TRBD1|TRBV19|TRBJ1-3|NA
CASSIPTGTDRSHRNTIYF
TGTGCCAGTAGTATCCCTACGGGGACAGACCGGTCCCATCGAAACACCATATATTTT
>NA|TRBV5-4|TRBJ2-5|NA
CASSLERGQETQYF
TGTGCCAGCAGCTTGGAGCGTGGTCAAGAGACCCAGTACTTC
>NA|TRBV6-5|TRBJ1-1|NA
CASAGVIMNTEAFF
TGTGCCAGCGCAGGGGTCATCATGAACACTGAAGCTTTCTTT
>TRBD2|TRBV10-1|TRBJ2-2|few
CASSARSGGSGELFF
TGCGCCAGCAGTGCGAGAAGCGGGGGTTCCGGGGAGCTGTTTTTT
>NA|TRBV12-3/TRBV12-4|TRBJ1-1|NA
CASSLAGLSFF
TGTGCCAGCAGTTTGGCGGGGCTTTCTTTCTTT
>NA|TRBV7-7|TRBJ2-5|NA
CASSLAPGLGETQYF
TGTGCCAGCAGCTTAGCCCCCGGGTTAGGAGAGACCCAGTACTTC
>NA|TRBV7-6|TRBJ2-2|NA
CASSLIVRGNTGELFF
TGTGCCAGCAGCTTAATAGTCAGGGGAAACACCGGGGAGCTGTTTTTT
>NA|TRBV5-1|TRBJ2-5|NA
CASSSPDSETQYF
TGCGCCAGCAGCTCACCGGACAGCGAGACCCAGTACTTC
>TRBD2|TRBV5-1|TRBJ2-1|NA
CASSFVRGDNNEQFF
TGCGCCAGCAGCTTTGTGCGGGGGGACAACAATGAGCAGTTCTTC
>NA|TRBV28|TRBJ1-2|NA
CASSRTAYGYTF
TGTGCCAGCAGTCGGACAGCCTATGGCTACACCTTC
>NA|TRBV5-1|TRBJ2-7|NA
CASSLAESTKQYF
TGCGCCAGCAGCTTGGCCGAGTCTACGAAGCAGTACTTC
>NA|TRBV7-2|TRBJ1-3|NA
CASSLQGGNTIYF
TGTGCCAGCAGCTTACAGGGTGGAAACACCATATATTTT
>NA|TRBV6-2/TRBV6-3|TRBJ2-6|once
CASSGGRGLFAGANVLTF
TGTGCCAGCAGCGGAGGGCGAGGACTGTTTGCTGGGGCCAACGTCCTGACTTTC
>NA|TRBV6-2/TRBV6-3|TRBJ2-7|NA
CASSYLQVPKGYEQYF
TGTGCCAGCAGTTACTTACAGGTGCCTAAAGGGTACGAGCAGTACTTC
>NA|TRBV30|TRBJ1-5|once
CAWSSMEQGRSQPQHF
TGTGCCTGGAGTTCGATGGAACAGGGCCGAAGTCAGCCCCAGCATTTT
>NA|TRBV6-5|TRBJ1-2|NA
CASKEVAANYGYTF
TGTGCCAGTAAAGAGGTGGCCGCTAACTATGGCTACACCTTC
>NA|TRBV19|TRBJ1-3|NA
CASSWDNLNSGNTIYF
TGTGCCAGTAGTTGGGACAACCTTAACTCTGGAAACACCATATATTTT
>NA|TRBV18|TRBJ2-7|NA
CASSPKLPRQTSSYEQYF
TGTGCCAGCTCACCTAAACTTCCACGACAGACCAGCTCCTACGAGCAGTACTTC
>NA|TRBV11-3|TRBJ2-3|NA
CASSLAKSTDTQYF
TGTGCCAGCAGCTTAGCAAAAAGCACAGATACGCAGTATTTT
>NA|TRBV5-1|TRBJ1-1|NA
CASSPEGWGSTEAFF
TGCGCCAGCAGCCCGGAGGGATGGGGGTCAACTGAAGCTTTCTTT
>NA|TRBV24-1|TRBJ1-5|NA
CATSDLLRGGHQPQHF
TGTGCCACCAGTGATTTACTTCGGGGGGGCCATCAGCCCCAGCATTTT
>NA|TRBV3-1/TRBV3-2|TRBJ2-1|NA
CASSQPRYNEQFF
TGTGCCAGCAGCCAACCGCGATACAATGAGCAGTTCTTC
>NA|TRBV28|TRBJ1-2|NA
CASITANYGYTF
TGTGCCAGCATTACAGCTAACTATGGCTACACCTTC
>NA|TRBV11-2|TRBJ1-2|NA
CASSLTPTGNGYTF
TGTGCCAGCAGCCTCACCCCTACAGGGAATGGCTACACCTTC
>NA|TRBV5-1|TRBJ2-7|NA
CASSETGYEQYF
TGCGCCAGCAGCGAGACAGGTTACGAGCAGTACTTC
>NA|TRBV2|TRBJ1-2|NA
CAGSLSGNYGYTF
TGTGCCGGCAGCTTATCAGGGAACTATGGCTACACCTTC
>NA|TRBV3-1/TRBV3-2|TRBJ1-5|NA
CASMPRGLATYQPQHF
TGTGCCAGCATGCCCAGGGGTCTCGCAACGTATCAGCCCCAGCATTTT
>TRBD1|TRBV7-2|TRBJ2-5|NA
CASSLGQSQETQYF
TGTGCCAGCAGCCTGGGACAGTCGCAAGAGACCCAGTACTTC
>NA|TRBV4-2|TRBJ2-7|NA
CASSQVPDTNYEQYF
TGTGCCAGCAGCCAAGTCCCCGACACAAACTACGAGCAGTACTTC
>NA|TRBV18|TRBJ1-6|NA
CASSPTRYNSPLHF
TGTGCCAGCTCACCGACAAGGTATAATTCACCCCTCCACTTT
>NA|TRBV6-5|TRBJ1-2|NA
CASSRIREGVYTF
TGTGCCAGCAGCCGGATCCGGGAGGGTGTCTACACCTTC
>NA|TRBV15|TRBJ1-5|many
CATSRDPGTNQPQHF
TGTGCCACCAGCAGAGATCCGGGAACTAATCAGCCCCAGCATTTT
>NA|TRBV10-1|TRBJ1-1|NA
CASSSPDSLKAFF
TGCGCCAGCAGCTCCCCGGACAGCCTCAAAGCTTTCTTT
>NA|TRBV19|TRBJ1-2|NA
CASSPGSRGGGYTF
TGTGCCAGTAGTCCGGGGTCCCGCGGCGGGGGCTACACCTTC
>TRBD1|TRBV10-3|TRBJ1-1|NA
CASARDRAITEAFF
TGTGCCAGCGCCCGGGACAGGGCGATCACTGAAGCTTTCTTT
>NA|TRBV19|TRBJ2-2|NA
CASPEGGEYTGELFF
TGTGCCAGCCCGGAGGGCGGAGAATACACCGGGGAGCTGTTTTTT
>NA|TRBV4-3|TRBJ1-4|NA
CASSQIRPATNEKLFF
TGCGCCAGCAGCCAAATCAGGCCGGCAACTAATGAAAAACTGTTTTTT
>TRBD2|TRBV7-2|TRBJ2-1|NA
CASLLAGGSSEQFF
TGTGCCAGCCTTCTAGCGGGGGGTTCAAGTGAGCAGTTCTTC
>TRBD1|TRBV13|TRBJ2-2|NA
CASSLRQGIAGELFF
TGTGCCAGCAGCTTAAGACAGGGGATTGCCGGGGAGCTGTTTTTT
>TRBD1|TRBV6-6|TRBJ1-2|NA
CASIDTPDRVIYGYTF
TGTGCCAGCATCGATACCCCGGACAGGGTAATCTATGGCTACACCTTC